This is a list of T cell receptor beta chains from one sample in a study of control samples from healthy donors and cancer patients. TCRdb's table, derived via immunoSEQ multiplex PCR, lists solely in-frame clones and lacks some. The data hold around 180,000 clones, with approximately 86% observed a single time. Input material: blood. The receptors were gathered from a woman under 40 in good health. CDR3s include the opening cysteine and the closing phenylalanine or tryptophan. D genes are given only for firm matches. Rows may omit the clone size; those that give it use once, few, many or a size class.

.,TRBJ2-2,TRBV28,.,CASSVVPRTALNSNTGELFF,TGTGCCAGCAGTGTCGTACCCCGGACAGCCTTGAACTCCAACACCGGGGAGCTGTTTTTT
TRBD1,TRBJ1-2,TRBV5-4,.,CASSAGGDRLYGYTF,TGTGCCAGCAGCGCAGGGGGAGATCGGCTATATGGCTACACCTTC
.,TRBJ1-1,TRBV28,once,CASSPRGVGNTEAFF,TGTGCCAGCAGCCCCCGAGGGGTCGGGAACACTGAAGCTTTCTTT
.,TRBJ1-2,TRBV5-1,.,CASSLGSGRSNYGYTF,TGCGCCAGCAGCTTGGGGTCGGGAAGGTCTAACTATGGCTACACCTTC
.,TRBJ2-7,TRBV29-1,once,CSVEAGREQYF,TGCAGCGTTGAGGCAGGGCGCGAGCAGTACTTC
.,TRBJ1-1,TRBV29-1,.,CSVGGGERVNTEAFF,TGCAGCGTTGGGGGAGGGGAAAGAGTGAACACTGAAGCTTTCTTT
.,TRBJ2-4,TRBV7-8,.,CASSPGQLAKNIQYF,TGTGCCAGCAGCCCGGGACAACTAGCCAAAAACATTCAGTACTTC
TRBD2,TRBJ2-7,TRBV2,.,CASSGASGGDYEQYF,TGTGCCAGCAGTGGGGCTAGCGGGGGGGACTACGAGCAGTACTTC
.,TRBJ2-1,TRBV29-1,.,CSVRGGVFGNEQFF,TGCAGCGTTCGAGGGGGGGTCTTTGGGAATGAGCAGTTCTTC
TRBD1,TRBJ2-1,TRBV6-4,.,CASSEGQGAYNEQFF,TGTGCCAGCAGTGAGGGACAGGGGGCCTACAATGAGCAGTTCTTC
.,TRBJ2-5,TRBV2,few,CASSGILKADGRPQYF,TGTGCCAGCAGTGGAATTCTGAAGGCTGACGGGAGACCCCAGTACTTC
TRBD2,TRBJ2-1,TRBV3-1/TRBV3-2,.,CASSPSGGYSSYNEQFF,TGTGCCAGCAGTCCTAGCGGGGGGTATAGCTCCTACAATGAGCAGTTCTTC
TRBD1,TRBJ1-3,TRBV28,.,CASSFGTVPGNTIYF,TGTGCCAGCAGTTTTGGGACAGTCCCTGGAAACACCATATATTTT
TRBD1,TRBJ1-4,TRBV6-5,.,CASRAPGQFNEKLFF,TGTGCCAGCCGGGCCCCGGGACAGTTTAATGAAAAACTGTTTTTT
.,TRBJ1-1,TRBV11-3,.,CASSLGQGNTEAFF,TGTGCCAGCAGCTTAGGCCAGGGCAACACTGAAGCTTTCTTT
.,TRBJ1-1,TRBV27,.,CASSHKALATEAFF,TGTGCCAGCAGTCATAAGGCTCTGGCCACTGAAGCTTTCTTT
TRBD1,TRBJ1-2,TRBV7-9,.,CASSQDRDDGYTF,TGTGCCAGCAGCCAGGACAGGGACGATGGCTACACCTTC
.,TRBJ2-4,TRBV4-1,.,CASSPRSVESKNIQYF,TGCGCCAGCAGCCCGAGGTCGGTGGAATCCAAAAACATTCAGTACTTC
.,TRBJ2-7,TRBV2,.,CASNSESYYEQYF,TGTGCCAGCAACAGTGAGTCTTACTACGAGCAGTACTTC
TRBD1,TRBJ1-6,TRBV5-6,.,CASSGLQGGPYNSPLHF,TGTGCCAGCAGCGGCTTACAGGGGGGGCCTTATAATTCACCCCTCCACTTT
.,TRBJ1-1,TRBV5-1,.,CASSVGANGAEAFF,TGCGCCAGCAGCGTTGGGGCAAATGGGGCTGAAGCTTTCTTT
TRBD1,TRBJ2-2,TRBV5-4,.,CASSSRQGGNTGELFF,TGTGCCAGCAGCTCCCGACAGGGCGGTAACACCGGGGAGCTGTTTTTT
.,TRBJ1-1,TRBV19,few,CASSMNKEAGAFF,TGTGCCAGTAGTATGAATAAGGAGGCCGGGGCTTTCTTT
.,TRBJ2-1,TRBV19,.,CASSVGGDNEQFF,TGTGCCAGTAGTGTCGGGGGAGACAATGAGCAGTTCTTC
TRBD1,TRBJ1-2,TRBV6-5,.,CASSLRTGDGYTF,TGTGCCAGCAGTCTCCGGACAGGGGATGGCTACACCTTC
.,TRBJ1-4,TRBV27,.,CASSYMTGSREKLFF,TGTGCCAGCAGTTACATGACAGGCAGTAGGGAAAAACTGTTTTTT
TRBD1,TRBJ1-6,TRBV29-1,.,CSARTGGNSPLHF,TGCAGCGCCCGGACAGGGGGTAATTCACCCCTCCACTTT
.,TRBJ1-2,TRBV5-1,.,CASSLPSAGGYTF,TGCGCCAGCAGCTTACCATCAGCGGGTGGCTACACCTTC
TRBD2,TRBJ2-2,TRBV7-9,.,CASSRSGGETGELFF,TGTGCCAGCAGCCGCAGCGGGGGCGAGACCGGGGAGCTGTTTTTT
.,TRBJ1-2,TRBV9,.,CASSVGTQGEGYTF,TGTGCCAGCAGCGTCGGGACACAAGGGGAAGGCTACACCTTC
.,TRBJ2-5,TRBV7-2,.,CASSIRARQKNRETQYF,TGTGCCAGCAGCATTCGGGCTCGACAGAAGAATAGAGAGACCCAGTACTTC
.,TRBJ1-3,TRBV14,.,CASSQERYSGNTIYF,TGTGCCAGCAGCCAAGAAAGATACTCTGGAAACACCATATATTTT
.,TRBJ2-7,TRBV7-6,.,CASSLGGSAGILEQYF,TGTGCCAGCAGCTTAGGCGGTTCGGCAGGAATTCTAGAGCAGTACTTC
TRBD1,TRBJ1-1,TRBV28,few,CASNEADRVHTEAFF,TGTGCCAGCAACGAAGCGGACAGGGTGCACACTGAAGCTTTCTTT
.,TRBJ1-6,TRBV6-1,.,CASSELKVGSPLHF,TGTGCCAGCAGTGAACTGAAAGTCGGGTCACCCCTCCACTTT
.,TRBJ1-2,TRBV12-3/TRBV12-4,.,CASSNDRNYGYTF,TGTGCCAGCAGTAATGACAGAAACTATGGCTACACCTTC
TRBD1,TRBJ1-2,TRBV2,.,CASSEAYGGGNYGYTF,TGTGCCAGCAGTGAAGCGTATGGAGGGGGCAACTATGGCTACACCTTC
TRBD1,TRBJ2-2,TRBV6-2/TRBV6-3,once,CASSSRGRDTGELFF,TGTGCCAGCAGTTCTAGGGGGCGTGACACCGGGGAGCTGTTTTTT
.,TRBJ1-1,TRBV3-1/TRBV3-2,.,CASSQEVYMNTEAFF,TGTGCCAGCAGCCAAGAAGTATACATGAACACTGAAGCTTTCTTT
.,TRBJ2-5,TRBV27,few,CASSLSVVGYQETQYF,TGTGCCAGCAGTTTATCGGTTGTTGGGTACCAAGAGACCCAGTACTTC
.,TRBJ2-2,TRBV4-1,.,CASSQAYSGTLKIRELFF,TGCGCCAGCAGCCAAGCCTATTCCGGGACTCTCAAGATCCGGGAGCTGTTTTTT
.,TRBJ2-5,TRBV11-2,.,CASSLAGLGQTQYF,TGTGCCAGCAGCTTAGCCGGGCTCGGTCAGACCCAGTACTTC
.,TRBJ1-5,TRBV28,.,CASRLLGGRGNQPQHF,TGTGCCAGCAGGCTCTTGGGGGGGCGCGGCAATCAGCCCCAGCATTTT
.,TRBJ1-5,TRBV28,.,CASSFLLGIQPQHF,TGTGCCAGCAGTTTTCTACTGGGTATCCAGCCCCAGCATTTT
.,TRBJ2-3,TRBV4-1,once,CASSQVLASTDTQYF,TGCGCCAGCAGCCAAGTTCTAGCTAGCACAGATACGCAGTATTTT
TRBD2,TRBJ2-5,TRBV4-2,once,CASSQEGSGRAGETQYF,TGTGCCAGCAGCCAAGAAGGGAGCGGGAGGGCCGGGGAGACCCAGTACTTC
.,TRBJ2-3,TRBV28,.,CASSWGPTDTQYF,TGTGCCAGCAGTTGGGGCCCCACAGATACGCAGTATTTT
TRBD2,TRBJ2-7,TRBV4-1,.,CASSQDGTSGSEQYF,TGCGCCAGCAGCCAAGATGGGACTAGCGGGAGTGAGCAGTACTTC
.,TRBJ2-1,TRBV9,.,CASSDAGAAYNEQFF,TGTGCCAGCAGCGACGCGGGGGCCGCCTACAATGAGCAGTTCTTC
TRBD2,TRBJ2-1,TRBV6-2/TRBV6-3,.,CASSYSNPTSGLNNEQFF,TGTGCCAGCAGTTACTCGAACCCGACTAGCGGGCTCAACAATGAGCAGTTCTTC
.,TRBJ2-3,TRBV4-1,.,CASSQDSTGTQYF,TGCGCCAGCAGCCAAGATAGCACAGGGACGCAGTATTTT